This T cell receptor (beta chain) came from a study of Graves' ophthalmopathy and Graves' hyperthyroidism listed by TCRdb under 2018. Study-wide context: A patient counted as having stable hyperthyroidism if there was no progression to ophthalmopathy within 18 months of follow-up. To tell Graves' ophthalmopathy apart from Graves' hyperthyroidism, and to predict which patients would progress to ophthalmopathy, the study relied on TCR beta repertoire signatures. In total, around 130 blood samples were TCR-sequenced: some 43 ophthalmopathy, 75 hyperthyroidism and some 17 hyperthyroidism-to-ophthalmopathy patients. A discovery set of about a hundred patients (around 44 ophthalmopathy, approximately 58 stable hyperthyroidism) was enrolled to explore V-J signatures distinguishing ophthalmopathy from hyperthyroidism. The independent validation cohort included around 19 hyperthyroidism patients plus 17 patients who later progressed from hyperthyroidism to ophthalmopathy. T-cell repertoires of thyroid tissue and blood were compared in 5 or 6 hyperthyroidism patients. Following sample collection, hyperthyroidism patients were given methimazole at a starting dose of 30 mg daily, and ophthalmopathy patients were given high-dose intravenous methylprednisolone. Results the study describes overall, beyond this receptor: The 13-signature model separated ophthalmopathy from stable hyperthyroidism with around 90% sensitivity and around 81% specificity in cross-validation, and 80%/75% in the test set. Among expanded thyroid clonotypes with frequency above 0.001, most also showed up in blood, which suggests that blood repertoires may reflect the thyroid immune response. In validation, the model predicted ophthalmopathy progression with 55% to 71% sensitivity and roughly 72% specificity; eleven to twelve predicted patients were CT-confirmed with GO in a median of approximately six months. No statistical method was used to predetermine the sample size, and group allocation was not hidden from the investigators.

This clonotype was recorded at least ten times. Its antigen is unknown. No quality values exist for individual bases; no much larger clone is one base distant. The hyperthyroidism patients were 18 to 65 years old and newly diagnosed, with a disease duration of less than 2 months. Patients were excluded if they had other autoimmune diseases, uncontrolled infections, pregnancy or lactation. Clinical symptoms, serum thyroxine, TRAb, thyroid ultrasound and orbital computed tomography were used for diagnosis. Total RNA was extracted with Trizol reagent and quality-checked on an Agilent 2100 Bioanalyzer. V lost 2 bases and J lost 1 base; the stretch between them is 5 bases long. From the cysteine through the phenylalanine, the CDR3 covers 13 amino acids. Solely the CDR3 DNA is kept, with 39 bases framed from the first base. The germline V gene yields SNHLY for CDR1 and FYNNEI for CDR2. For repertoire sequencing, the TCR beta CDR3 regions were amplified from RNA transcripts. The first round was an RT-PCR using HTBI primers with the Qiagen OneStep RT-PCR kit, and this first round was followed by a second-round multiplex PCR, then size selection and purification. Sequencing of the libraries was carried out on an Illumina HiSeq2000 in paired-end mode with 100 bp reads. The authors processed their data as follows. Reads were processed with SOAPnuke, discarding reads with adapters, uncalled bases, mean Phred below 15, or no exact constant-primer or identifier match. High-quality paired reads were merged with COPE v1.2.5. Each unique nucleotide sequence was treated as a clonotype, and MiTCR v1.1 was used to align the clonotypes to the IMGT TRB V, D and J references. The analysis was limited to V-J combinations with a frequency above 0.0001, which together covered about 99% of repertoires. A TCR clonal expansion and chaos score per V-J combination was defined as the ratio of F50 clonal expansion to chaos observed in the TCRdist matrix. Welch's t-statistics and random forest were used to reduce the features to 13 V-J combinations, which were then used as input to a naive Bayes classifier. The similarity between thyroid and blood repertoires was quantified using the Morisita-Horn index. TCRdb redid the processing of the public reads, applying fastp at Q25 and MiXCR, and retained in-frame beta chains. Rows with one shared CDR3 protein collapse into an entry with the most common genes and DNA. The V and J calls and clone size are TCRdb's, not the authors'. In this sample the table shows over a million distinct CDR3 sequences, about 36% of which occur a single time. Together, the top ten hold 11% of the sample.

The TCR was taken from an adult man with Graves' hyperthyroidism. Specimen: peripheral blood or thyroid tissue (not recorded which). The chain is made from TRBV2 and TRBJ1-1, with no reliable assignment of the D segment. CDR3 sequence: CASSESPNTEAFF. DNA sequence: TGTGCCAGCAGTGAAAGCCCGAACACTGAAGCTTTCTTT.